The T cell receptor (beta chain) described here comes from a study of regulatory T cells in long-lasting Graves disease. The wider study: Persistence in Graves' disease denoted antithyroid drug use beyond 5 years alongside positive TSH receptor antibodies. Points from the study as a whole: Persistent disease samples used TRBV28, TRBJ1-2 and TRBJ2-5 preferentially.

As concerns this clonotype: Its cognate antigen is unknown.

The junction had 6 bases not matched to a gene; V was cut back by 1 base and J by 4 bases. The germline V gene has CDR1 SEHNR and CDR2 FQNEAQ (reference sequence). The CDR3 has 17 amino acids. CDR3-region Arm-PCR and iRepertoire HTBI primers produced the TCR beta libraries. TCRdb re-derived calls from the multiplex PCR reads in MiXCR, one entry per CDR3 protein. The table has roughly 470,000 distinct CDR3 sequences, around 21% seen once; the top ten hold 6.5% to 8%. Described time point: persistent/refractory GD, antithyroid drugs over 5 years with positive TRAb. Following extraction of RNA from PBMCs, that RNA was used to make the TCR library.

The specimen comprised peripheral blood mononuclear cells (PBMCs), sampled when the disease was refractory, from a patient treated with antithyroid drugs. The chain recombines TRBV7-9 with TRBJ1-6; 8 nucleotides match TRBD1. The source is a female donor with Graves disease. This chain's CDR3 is CASSLDSGTGYNSPLHF. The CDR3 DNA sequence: TGTGCCAGCAGCTTAGATTCCGGGACAGGTTATAATTCACCCCTCCACTTT.